The following is a T cell receptor (beta chain) sequence with its context. The protocol was immunoSEQ multiplex PCR, while the TCRdb copy is restricted to in-frame clones and leaves out a portion. Among 250,000 to 350,000 clones listed, approximately 84% were seen once. Per germline, CDR1 SGHTA and CDR2 FQGNSA. There are 15 residues in the CDR3. V gave up 1 base and J gave up 6 bases, with 13 bases separating them. This record belongs to a study of blood T cell repertoires in COVID-19. Study at large: COVID-19 samples, acute and convalescent, were from the United States, Italy and Spain. PBMCs, B-cell-depleted T cells, or T cells provided the cDNA or gDNA that made up the material.

The TCR was taken from a human donor with COVID-19, enrolled during active disease. The donor label of this sample is uncertain. The sequenced material came from peripheral blood. This chain joins TRBV7-2 and TRBJ2-1; unclear D gene. The CDR3 sequence is CASSLERVRGNEQFF. CDR3 coding DNA: TGTGCCAGCAGCTTAGAACGGGTCAGAGGCAATGAGCAGTTCTTC.